The rows below give T cell receptor beta chains drawn from one sample of a study of blood T cell repertoires in COVID-19. Assay: immunoSEQ multiplex PCR; the TCRdb copy retains only in-frame clones and omits some. The sample yields about 230,000 clones, about nine tenths seen once. Sequencing was carried out using peripheral blood. The receptors come from a man aged 45 to 65 with COVID-19, enrolled during active disease. The CDR3 runs from the conserved cysteine through the conserved F or W. D genes are given only for firm matches. Clone size appears in some rows only: once, few, many, or a class for an expanded clone.

V gene	clone size	D gene	J gene	CDR3 DNA	CDR3 protein
TRBV15	-	-	TRBJ1-1	TGTGCCACCAGCATGAATGGTATAGGGGGCACTGAAGCTTTCTTT	CATSMNGIGGTEAFF
TRBV5-1	once	TRBD1	TRBJ1-2	TGCGCCAGCAGCTCGACAGGGGAGGGCTATGGCTACACCTTC	CASSSTGEGYGYTF
TRBV9	-	-	TRBJ2-1	TGTGCCAGCAGCCCCAGGGATCTCGCAACCAATGAGCAGTTCTTC	CASSPRDLATNEQFF
TRBV2	-	-	TRBJ2-1	TGTGCCGGAGGCTATTTGGGCAATGAGCAGTTCTTC	CAGGYLGNEQFF
TRBV5-1	-	TRBD1	TRBJ1-1	TGCGCCAGCAGCTTGGGTGACAGGGGGATGAACACTGAAGCTTTCTTT	CASSLGDRGMNTEAFF
TRBV27	-	TRBD2	TRBJ2-1	TGTGCCAGCAGTTTTCTGAGCGGGAGTAACGGGGAGCAGTTCTTC	CASSFLSGSNGEQFF
TRBV10-3	-	TRBD2	TRBJ2-2	TGTGCCATTTACGATAGCGGGGGGCCCACCGGGGAGCTGTTTTTT	CAIYDSGGPTGELFF
TRBV5-1	-	-	TRBJ2-7	TGCGCCAGCAGCTTGGTGGCTAGCGTTTCCTACGAGCAGTACTTC	CASSLVASVSYEQYF
TRBV18	-	TRBD1	TRBJ1-4	TGTGCCAGCTCACCGGGACAGGCGCGTAATGAAAAACTGTTTTTT	CASSPGQARNEKLFF
TRBV9	-	TRBD1	TRBJ2-7	TGTGCCAGCAGCGTAGAAGACAGGGGCGCCTGGGAGCAGTACTTC	CASSVEDRGAWEQYF
TRBV6-2/TRBV6-3	few	TRBD1	TRBJ1-1	TGTGCCAGCAGTTACCGCGTGGGACAGGACGGACCTAACACTGAAGCTTTCTTT	CASSYRVGQDGPNTEAFF
TRBV30	once	-	TRBJ1-5	TGTGCCTGGATAAAACAGGGCGCGAGCAATCAGCCCCAGCATTTT	CAWIKQGASNQPQHF
TRBV4-1	once	TRBD1	TRBJ2-3	TGCGCCAGCAGCCCGGGACAGGGGGTTACAGATACGCAGTATTTT	CASSPGQGVTDTQYF
TRBV5-1	-	-	TRBJ1-2	TGCGCCAGCAGCTTGGGTCAGGGCAATGGCTACACCTTC	CASSLGQGNGYTF
TRBV19	-	TRBD1	TRBJ1-5	TGTGCCAGTAGTATACCCCTCCGGGACAGGGGATGGAATCAGCCCCAGCATTTT	CASSIPLRDRGWNQPQHF
TRBV6-5	-	-	TRBJ2-7	TGTGCCAGCGGGGACTCGGACGACTACGAGCAGTACTTC	CASGDSDDYEQYF
TRBV9	-	-	TRBJ2-2	TGTGCCAGCAGCCCAGGATTGGACACCGGGGAGCTGTTTTTT	CASSPGLDTGELFF
TRBV7-8	-	-	TRBJ2-5	TGTGCCAGCAGCTTAGGAGAGCGGCGAGGGACCCAGTACTTC	CASSLGERRGTQYF
TRBV18	once	TRBD1	TRBJ2-3	TGTGCCAGCTCACCACCCACCTTTACGGGACAGCTCACAGATACGCAGTATTTT	CASSPPTFTGQLTDTQYF
TRBV20-1	once	TRBD2	TRBJ2-7	TGCAGTGCTAGTAGACTAGCGGGGGCCCCCTACGAGCAGTACTTC	CSASRLAGAPYEQYF
TRBV5-4	-	-	TRBJ2-2	TGTGCCAGCAGCTTGGGTGGCAGGGCGAACACCGGGGAGCTGTTTTTT	CASSLGGRANTGELFF
TRBV5-4	-	TRBD1	TRBJ2-2	TGTGCCAGCAGCCCCGGACAGGGTCGGAACACCGGGGAGCTGTTTTTT	CASSPGQGRNTGELFF
TRBV2	-	-	TRBJ2-7	TGTGCCAGCAGTGAATGGGGCTCGGGCTCCTACGAGCAGTACTTC	CASSEWGSGSYEQYF
TRBV3-1/TRBV3-2	-	-	TRBJ1-5	TGTGCCAGCAGCCTCAGTGACAGGCGCAGCAATCAGCCCCAGCATTTT	CASSLSDRRSNQPQHF
TRBV27	once	-	TRBJ2-4	TGTGCCAGCAGTTCCCCAGGGGTAAACATTCAGTACTTC	CASSSPGVNIQYF
TRBV3-1/TRBV3-2	many	TRBD1	TRBJ2-7	TGTGCCAGCAGCCCTGGACAGGGAACCTACGAGCAGTACTTC	CASSPGQGTYEQYF
TRBV5-1	-	TRBD1	TRBJ2-7	TGCGCCAGCAGCCGGGGACAGGGGAGTTATTACGAGCAGTACTTC	CASSRGQGSYYEQYF
TRBV5-6	-	-	TRBJ1-5	TGTGCCAGCAGCTTTTATGATAGCACAGGGCAGCCCCAGCATTTT	CASSFYDSTGQPQHF
TRBV3-1/TRBV3-2	-	TRBD2	TRBJ2-3	TGTGCCAGCAGCCAATCGGCGGGGGGAGGGCCAGATACGCAGTATTTT	CASSQSAGGGPDTQYF
TRBV6-5	-	TRBD2	TRBJ2-7	TGTGCCAGCAAATCCCGGGAGGGCAGTGATTACGAGCAGTACTTC	CASKSREGSDYEQYF
TRBV6-5	-	TRBD2	TRBJ2-5	TGTGCCAGCAGCAAACTAGCGGAACAAGAGACCCAGTACTTC	CASSKLAEQETQYF
TRBV19	-	-	TRBJ1-5	TGTGCCAGTAGGGTTCCGGGACAAATAAATCAGCCCCAGCATTTT	CASRVPGQINQPQHF
TRBV6-5	-	-	TRBJ2-1	TGTGCCAGCAGTTCGGGACATAGCTCCTACAATGAGCAGTTCTTC	CASSSGHSSYNEQFF
TRBV5-4	-	TRBD1	TRBJ1-6	TGTGCCAGCAGCTTGGATCCGGGACAGTATAATTCACCCCTCCACTTT	CASSLDPGQYNSPLHF
TRBV5-1	-	-	TRBJ2-7	TGCGCCAGCAGCTTGGGAGCCGGAGACTCCTTCGTCTTC	CASSLGAGDSFVF
TRBV6-1	-	-	TRBJ1-3	TGTGCCAGCAGTGCCCGGACAGCAGACTCTGGAAACACCATATATTTT	CASSARTADSGNTIYF
TRBV5-4	-	-	TRBJ1-6	TGTGCCAGCAGCCCGGACAGTAGAAGGGATTCACCCCTCCACTTT	CASSPDSRRDSPLHF
TRBV7-6	-	TRBD2	TRBJ2-1	TGTGCCAGCAGCTCCCGGACTAGCGGGAGTCTTGAGCAGTTCTTC	CASSSRTSGSLEQFF
TRBV28	-	-	TRBJ2-3	TGTGCCAGCATCCCCGGGGGGCCCGGGGATACGCAGTATTTT	CASIPGGPGDTQYF
TRBV19	-	TRBD1	TRBJ1-1	TGTGCCATCAGACAGGGGCGGGACACTGAAGCTTTCTTT	CAIRQGRDTEAFF
TRBV5-1	-	TRBD1	TRBJ2-5	TGCGCCAGCAGCTTGGAGGGGCTCTCGGGACAGGGGGCTTTTAGGTCAAGGTACCAAGAGACCCAGTACTTC	CASSLEGLSGQGAFRSRYQETQYF
TRBV4-2	-	-	TRBJ1-2	TGTGCCAGCAGCCAGCCCGGGACTAATGGCTACACCTTC	CASSQPGTNGYTF
TRBV6-1	-	TRBD1	TRBJ1-1	TGTGCCAGCAGTGGACCGGGACAGACTCTGGTCACTGAAGCTTTCTTT	CASSGPGQTLVTEAFF
TRBV6-4	-	-	TRBJ2-4	TGTCACCTAGATCTACAGGGCCCTACCCTAGCCAAAAACATTCAGTACTTC	CHLDLQGPTLAKNIQYF